This T cell receptor beta chain was identified during a study of CD8 T cells in Susac syndrome. cDNA came from 0.5 to 1 ug RNA primed by random hexamers. Across 54 Vbeta and 13 Jbeta, TCR beta CDR3 was amplified with immunoSEQ multiplex PCR. Each CDR3 protein is one row after TCRdb ran MiXCR on the immunoSEQ multiplex PCR reads. The sample has around 190,000 distinct CDR3 sequences, over 85% seen once. The controls were healthy donors who were matched for age and sex. TEMRA cells were FACS-enriched, unlike CD8+ and CD4+ T cells, which were negatively isolated. Germline V CDR1 and CDR2: LGHDT, YNNKEL (reference sequence). The V end was cut by 4 bases, the J end by 0 bases, with 13 bases between. The CDR3 has 16 residues.

Sequenced sample: CD4+ T cells from PBMCs. This clonotype originated in a human donor in good health. The chain carries TRBV3-1 and TRBJ1-3; D possibly corresponds to TRBD1 (5 bases). Here the CDR3 reads CASSPITGASGNTIYF. DNA of the CDR3: TGTGCCAGCAGCCCGATTACAGGAGCCTCTGGAAACACCATATATTTT.